This TCR beta chain was sequenced during a study of brain T cells in children with intractable seizures. A word on this clone: Its target is not known.

Time point specified: blood from clinic visit 5 months post-surgery; TSC patient then seizure free. Pre-surgery treatment included at least one anti-epileptic drug. This table comes from immunoSEQ multiplex PCR, and its TCRdb copy is limited to in-frame clones, with some not included. The sample contains about 340,000 clones, over 85% of which appear only once. Whole-study results and caveats: Pre- and post-surgery blood differed in depth, so pre-surgery absences may be undersampling. Viral specificity was inferred only from CDR3 similarity; HCMV serostatus was unknown.

This CDR3 spans 15 amino acids. V lost 5 bases and J lost 5; bases outside the gene matches: 9. Germline-derived CDR1 and CDR2 are MNHEY and SVGAGI. Sequences were derived from peripheral blood, sampled 4 to 6 months after surgery. The receptor's source is a boy younger than two with tuberous sclerosis and intractable seizures. The chain recombines TRBV6-5 with TRBJ2-7; 10 positions match TRBD1. The CDR3: CASSPHGTGAHEQYF. CDR3 sequence (DNA): TGTGCCAGCAGTCCCCACGGGACAGGGGCTCACGAGCAGTACTTC.